This T cell receptor (beta chain) comes out of a study of response to subunit inactivated influenza vaccine. This clonotype was detected many times. This CDR3 contains 15 residues. In germline, CDR1 is DFQATT, CDR2 SNEGSKA (reference sequence). Trimming took off 2 bases at V and 2 bases at J, with 13 bases between the two ends. TCRdb fed the RT-PCR reads into MiXCR, producing one record per CDR3 protein. The repertoire consists of approximately 500,000 distinct CDR3 sequences, with 10% to 15% occurring once and the leading ten covering about an eighth. This chain connects TRBV20-1 to TRBJ1-5; D gene ambiguous. The origin of this receptor is a man aged 50-60 years who received an inactivated influenza vaccine. The sequences come from PBMCs from blood, collected more than 35 days after vaccination. CDR3 amino acids: CSARSPGTGNQPQHF. CDR3 coding DNA: TGCAGTGCTAGATCGCCGGGAACGGGCAATCAGCCCCAGCATTTT.